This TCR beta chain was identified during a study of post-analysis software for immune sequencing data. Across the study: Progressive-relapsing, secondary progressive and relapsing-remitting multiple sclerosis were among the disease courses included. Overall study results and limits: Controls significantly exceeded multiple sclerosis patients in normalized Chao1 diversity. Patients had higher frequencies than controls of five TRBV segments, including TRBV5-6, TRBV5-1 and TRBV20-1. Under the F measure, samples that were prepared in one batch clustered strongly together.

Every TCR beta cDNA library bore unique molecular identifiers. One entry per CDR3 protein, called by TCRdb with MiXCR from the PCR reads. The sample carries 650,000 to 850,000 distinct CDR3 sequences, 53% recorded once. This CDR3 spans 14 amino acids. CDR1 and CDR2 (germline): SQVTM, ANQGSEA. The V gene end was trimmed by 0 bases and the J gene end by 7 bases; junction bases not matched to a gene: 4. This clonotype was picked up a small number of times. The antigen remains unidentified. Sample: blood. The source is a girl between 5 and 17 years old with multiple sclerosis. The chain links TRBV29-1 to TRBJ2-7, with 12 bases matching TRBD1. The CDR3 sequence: CSVEEGQGAGEQYF. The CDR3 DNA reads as TGCAGCGTTGAAGAGGGACAGGGGGCAGGGGAGCAGTACTTC.